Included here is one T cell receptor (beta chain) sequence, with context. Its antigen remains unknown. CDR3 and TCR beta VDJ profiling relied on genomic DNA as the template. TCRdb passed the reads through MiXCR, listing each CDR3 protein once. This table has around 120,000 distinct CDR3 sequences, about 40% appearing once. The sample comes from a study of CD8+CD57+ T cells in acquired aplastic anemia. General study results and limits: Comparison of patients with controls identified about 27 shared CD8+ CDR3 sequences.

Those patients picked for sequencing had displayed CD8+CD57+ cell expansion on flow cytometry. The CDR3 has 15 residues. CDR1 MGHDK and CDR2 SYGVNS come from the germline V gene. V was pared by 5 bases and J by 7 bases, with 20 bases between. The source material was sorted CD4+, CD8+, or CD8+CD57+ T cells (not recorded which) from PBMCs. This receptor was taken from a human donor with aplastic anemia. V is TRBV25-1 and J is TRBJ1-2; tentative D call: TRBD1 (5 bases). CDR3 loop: CASSIPGNPLGGYTF. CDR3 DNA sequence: TGTGCCAGCAGTATACCAGGGAATCCTCTTGGTGGCTACACCTTC.